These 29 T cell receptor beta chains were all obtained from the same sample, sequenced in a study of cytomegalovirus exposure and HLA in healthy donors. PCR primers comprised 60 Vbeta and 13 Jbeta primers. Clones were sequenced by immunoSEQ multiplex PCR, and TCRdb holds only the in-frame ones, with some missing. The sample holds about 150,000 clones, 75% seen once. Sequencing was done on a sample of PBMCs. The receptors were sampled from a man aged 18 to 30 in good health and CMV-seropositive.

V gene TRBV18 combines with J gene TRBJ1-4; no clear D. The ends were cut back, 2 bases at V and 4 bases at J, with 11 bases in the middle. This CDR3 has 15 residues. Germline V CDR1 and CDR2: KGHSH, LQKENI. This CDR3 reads CASSPKTGSNEKLFF. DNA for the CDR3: TGTGCCAGCTCACCAAAGACCGGGAGTAATGAAAAACTGTTTTTT.

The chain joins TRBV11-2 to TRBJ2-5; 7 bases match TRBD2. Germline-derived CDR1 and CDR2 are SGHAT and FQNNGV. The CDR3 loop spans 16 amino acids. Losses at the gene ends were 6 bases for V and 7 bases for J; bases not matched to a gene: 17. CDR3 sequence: CASSPERLAGGRTQYF. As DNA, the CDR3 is TGTGCCAGCAGTCCTGAAAGATTAGCGGGTGGAAGGACCCAGTACTTC.

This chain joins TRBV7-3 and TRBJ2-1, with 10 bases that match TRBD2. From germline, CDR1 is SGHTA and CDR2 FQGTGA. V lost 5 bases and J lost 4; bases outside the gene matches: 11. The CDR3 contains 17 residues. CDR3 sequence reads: CASSLAPSGRGYNEQFF. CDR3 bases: TGTGCCAGCAGCCTCGCCCCTAGCGGGAGAGGGTACAATGAGCAGTTCTTC.

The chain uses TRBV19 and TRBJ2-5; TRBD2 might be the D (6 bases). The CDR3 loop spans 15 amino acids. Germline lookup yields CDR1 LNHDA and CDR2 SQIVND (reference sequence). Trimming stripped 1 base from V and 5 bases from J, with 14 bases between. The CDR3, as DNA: TGTGCCAGTAGTATAGCGGGACTTACAAGGGAGACCCAGTACTTC. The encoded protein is CASSIAGLTRETQYF.

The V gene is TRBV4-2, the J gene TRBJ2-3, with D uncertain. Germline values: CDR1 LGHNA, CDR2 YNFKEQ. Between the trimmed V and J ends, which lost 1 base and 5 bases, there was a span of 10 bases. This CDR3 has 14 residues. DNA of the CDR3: TGTGCCAGCAGCCAAGGGAGTTCCGTAGATACGCAGTATTTT. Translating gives CASSQGSSVDTQYF.

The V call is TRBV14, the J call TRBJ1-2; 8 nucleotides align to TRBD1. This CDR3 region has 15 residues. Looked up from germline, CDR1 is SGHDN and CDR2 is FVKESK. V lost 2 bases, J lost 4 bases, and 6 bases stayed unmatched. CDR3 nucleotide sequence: TGTGCCAGCAGCCAACAATATACAGGGGGCTATGGCTACACCTTC. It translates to CASSQQYTGGYGYTF.

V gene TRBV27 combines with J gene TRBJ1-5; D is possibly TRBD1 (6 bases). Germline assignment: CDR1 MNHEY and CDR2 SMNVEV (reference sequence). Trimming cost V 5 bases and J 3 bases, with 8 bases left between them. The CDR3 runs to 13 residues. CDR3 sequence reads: CASSPGVNQPQHF. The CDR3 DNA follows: TGTGCCAGCAGTCCAGGGGTCAATCAGCCCCAGCATTTT.

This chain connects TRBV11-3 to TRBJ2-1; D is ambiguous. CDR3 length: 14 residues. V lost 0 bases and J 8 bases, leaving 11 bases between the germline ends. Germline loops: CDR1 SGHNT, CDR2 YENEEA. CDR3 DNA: TGTGCCAGCAGCTTAGACCGGAAGAGCGATGAGCAGTTCTTC. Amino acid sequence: CASSLDRKSDEQFF. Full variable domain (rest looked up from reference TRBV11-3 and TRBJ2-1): EAGVVQSPRYKIIEKKQPVAFWCNPISGHNTLYWYLQNLGQGPELLIRYENEEAVDDSQLPKDRFSAERLKGVDSTLKIQPAELGDSAVYLCASSLDRKSDEQFFGPGTRLTVL.

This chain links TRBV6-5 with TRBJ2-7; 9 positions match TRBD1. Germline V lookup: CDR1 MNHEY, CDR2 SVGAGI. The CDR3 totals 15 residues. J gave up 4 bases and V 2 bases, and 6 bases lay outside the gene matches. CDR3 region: CASSYPGTGKYEQYF. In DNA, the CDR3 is TGTGCCAGCAGTTACCCCGGGACAGGGAAGTACGAGCAGTACTTC.

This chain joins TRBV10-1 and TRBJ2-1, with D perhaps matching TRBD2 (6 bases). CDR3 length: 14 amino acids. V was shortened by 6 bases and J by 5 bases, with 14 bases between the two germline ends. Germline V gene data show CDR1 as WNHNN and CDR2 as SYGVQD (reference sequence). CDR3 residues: CASSRDSPNNEQFF. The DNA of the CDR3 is TGCGCCAGCAGCCGGGACTCGCCTAACAATGAGCAGTTCTTC.

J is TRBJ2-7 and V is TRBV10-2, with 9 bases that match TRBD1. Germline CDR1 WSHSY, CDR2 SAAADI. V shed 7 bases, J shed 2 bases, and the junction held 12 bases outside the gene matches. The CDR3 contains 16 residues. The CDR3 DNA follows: TGCGCCAGCAACAGAGTGGGACAGGGACTTGCCTACGAGCAGTACTTC. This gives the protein CASNRVGQGLAYEQYF.

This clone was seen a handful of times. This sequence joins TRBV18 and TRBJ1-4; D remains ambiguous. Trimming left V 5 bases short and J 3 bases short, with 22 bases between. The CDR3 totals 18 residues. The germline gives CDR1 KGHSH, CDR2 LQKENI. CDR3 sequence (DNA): TGTGCCAGCTCAATCAGCGCGGGGTACAAGATAGCTAATGAAAAACTGTTTTTT. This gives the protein CASSISAGYKIANEKLFF.

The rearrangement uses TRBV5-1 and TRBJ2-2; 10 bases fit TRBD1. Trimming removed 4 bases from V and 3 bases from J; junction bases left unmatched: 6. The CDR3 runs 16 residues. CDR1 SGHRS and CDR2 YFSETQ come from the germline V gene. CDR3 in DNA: TGCGCCAGCAGCCAAGTAGGGACAGGGGACACCGGGGAGCTGTTTTTT. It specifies CASSQVGTGDTGELFF. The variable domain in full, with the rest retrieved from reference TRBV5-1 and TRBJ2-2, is KAGVTQTPRYLIKTRGQQVTLSCSPISGHRSVSWYQQTPGQGLQFLFEYFSETQRNKGNFPGRFSGRQFSNSRSEMNVSTLELGDSALYLCASSQVGTGDTGELFFGEGSRLTVL.

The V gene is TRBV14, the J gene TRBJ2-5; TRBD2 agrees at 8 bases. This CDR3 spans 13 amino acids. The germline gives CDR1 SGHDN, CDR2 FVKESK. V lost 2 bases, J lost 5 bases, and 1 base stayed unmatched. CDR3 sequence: CASSQSGGETQYF. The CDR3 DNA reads TGTGCCAGCAGCCAAAGCGGGGGTGAGACCCAGTACTTC.

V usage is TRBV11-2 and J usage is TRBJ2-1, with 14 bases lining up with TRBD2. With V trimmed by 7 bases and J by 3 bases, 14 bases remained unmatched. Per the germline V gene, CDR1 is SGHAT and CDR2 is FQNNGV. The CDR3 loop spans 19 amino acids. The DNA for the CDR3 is TGTGCCAGCACCTCGGGGGGACTAGCGGGAGCGAGGGACTACAATGAGCAGTTCTTC. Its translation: CASTSGGLAGARDYNEQFF.

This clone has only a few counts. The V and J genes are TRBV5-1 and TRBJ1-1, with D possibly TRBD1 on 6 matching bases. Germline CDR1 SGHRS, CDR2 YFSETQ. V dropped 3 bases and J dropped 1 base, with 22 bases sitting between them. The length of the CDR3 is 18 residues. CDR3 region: CASSSPAGGYRGNTEAFF. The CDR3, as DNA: TGCGCCAGCAGCTCCCCCGCGGGGGGCTATAGAGGGAACACTGAAGCTTTCTTT.

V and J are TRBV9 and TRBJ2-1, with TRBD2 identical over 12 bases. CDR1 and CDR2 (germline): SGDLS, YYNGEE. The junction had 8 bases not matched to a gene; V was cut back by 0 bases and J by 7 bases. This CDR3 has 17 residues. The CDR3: CASSVGGTSGLGNEQFF. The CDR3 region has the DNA TGTGCCAGCAGCGTAGGGGGGACTAGCGGGTTGGGAAATGAGCAGTTCTTC.

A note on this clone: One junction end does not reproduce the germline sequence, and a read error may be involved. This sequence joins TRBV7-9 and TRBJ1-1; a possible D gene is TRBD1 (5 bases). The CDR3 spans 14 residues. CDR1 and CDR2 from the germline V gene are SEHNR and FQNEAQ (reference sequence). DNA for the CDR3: TGTTCCAGCAGCTTGACAGCTCTGAACACTGAAGCTTTCTTT. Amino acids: CSSSLTALNTEAFF.

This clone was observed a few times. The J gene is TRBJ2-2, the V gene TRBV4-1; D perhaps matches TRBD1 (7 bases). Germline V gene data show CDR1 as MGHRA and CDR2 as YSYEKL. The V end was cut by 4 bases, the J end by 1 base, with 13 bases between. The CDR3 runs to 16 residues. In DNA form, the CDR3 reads TGCGCCAGCAGCCCACGACAGGGAGGGAACACCGGGGAGCTGTTTTTT. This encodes CASSPRQGGNTGELFF.

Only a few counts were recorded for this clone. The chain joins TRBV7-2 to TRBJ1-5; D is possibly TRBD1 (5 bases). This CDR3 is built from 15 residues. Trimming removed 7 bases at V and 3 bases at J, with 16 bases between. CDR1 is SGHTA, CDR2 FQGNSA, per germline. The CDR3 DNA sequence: TGTGCCAGCAACCCCGGAGGGGTTCACAATCAGCCCCAGCATTTT. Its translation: CASNPGGVHNQPQHF. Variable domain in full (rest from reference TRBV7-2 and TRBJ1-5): GAGVSQSPSNKVTEKGKDVELRCDPISGHTALYWYRQSLGQGLEFLIYFQGNSAPDKSGLPSDRFSAERTGGSVSTLTIQRTQQEDSAVYLCASNPGGVHNQPQHFGDGTRLSIL.

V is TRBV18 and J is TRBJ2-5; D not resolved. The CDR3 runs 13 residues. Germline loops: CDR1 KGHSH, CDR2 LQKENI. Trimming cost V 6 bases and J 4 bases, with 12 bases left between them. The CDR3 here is CASSHFLIETQYF. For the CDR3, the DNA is TGTGCCAGCTCCCACTTTCTCATAGAGACCCAGTACTTC.

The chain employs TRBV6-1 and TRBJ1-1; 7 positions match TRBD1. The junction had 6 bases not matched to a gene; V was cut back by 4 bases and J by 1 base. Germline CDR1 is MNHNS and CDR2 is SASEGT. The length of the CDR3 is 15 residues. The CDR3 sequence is CASSGSTGSNTEAFF. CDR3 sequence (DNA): TGTGCCAGCAGTGGTTCGACAGGGTCGAACACTGAAGCTTTCTTT.

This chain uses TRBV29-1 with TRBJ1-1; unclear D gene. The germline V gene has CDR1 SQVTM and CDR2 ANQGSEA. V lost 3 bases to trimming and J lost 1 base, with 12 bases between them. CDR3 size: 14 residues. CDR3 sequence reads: CSVEARLTNTEAFF. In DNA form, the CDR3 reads TGCAGCGTTGAGGCCAGGCTAACGAACACTGAAGCTTTCTTT.

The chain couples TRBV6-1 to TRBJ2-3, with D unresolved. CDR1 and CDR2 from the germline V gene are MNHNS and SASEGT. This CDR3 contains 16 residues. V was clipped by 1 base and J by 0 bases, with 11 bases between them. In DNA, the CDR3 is TGTGCCAGCAGTGAAGGAGGATATTCTAGCACAGATACGCAGTATTTT. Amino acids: CASSEGGYSSTDTQYF.

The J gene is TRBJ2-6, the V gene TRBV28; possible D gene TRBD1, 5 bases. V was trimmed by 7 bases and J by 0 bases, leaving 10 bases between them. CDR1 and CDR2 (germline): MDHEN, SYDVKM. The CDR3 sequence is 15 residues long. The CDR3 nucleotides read TGTGCCAGCAACCGACAGCTCTCTGGGGCCAACGTCCTGACTTTC. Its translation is CASNRQLSGANVLTF.

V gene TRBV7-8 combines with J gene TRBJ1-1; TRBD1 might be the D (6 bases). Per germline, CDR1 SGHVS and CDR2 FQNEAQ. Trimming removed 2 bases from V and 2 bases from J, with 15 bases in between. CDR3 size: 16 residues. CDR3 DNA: TGTGCCAGCAGCTTACCGGTGGACAGCCGAAACACTGAAGCTTTCTTT. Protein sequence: CASSLPVDSRNTEAFF.

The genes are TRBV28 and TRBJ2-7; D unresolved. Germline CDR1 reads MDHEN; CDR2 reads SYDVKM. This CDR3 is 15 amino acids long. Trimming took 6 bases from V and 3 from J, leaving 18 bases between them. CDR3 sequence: CASSPVNGSNYEQYF. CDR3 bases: TGTGCCAGCAGCCCCGTAAACGGGTCGAACTACGAGCAGTACTTC.

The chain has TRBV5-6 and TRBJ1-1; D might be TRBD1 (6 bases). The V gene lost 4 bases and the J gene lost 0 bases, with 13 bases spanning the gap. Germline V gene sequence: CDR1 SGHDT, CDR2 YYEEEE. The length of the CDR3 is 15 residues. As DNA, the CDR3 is TGTGCCAGCAGCAGGACAGTAAACATGAACACTGAAGCTTTCTTT. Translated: CASSRTVNMNTEAFF.

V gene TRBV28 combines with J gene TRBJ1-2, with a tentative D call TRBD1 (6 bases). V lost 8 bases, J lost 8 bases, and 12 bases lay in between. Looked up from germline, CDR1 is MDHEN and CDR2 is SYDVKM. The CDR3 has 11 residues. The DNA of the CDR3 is TGTGCCAGCCTGACAGGCTTAGGCTACACCTTC. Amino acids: CASLTGLGYTF.